The sequence of this T cell receptor beta chain was determined in a study of blood T cell repertoires in COVID-19. Study as a whole: In each case, the material was cDNA or gDNA derived from T cells, B-cell-depleted T cells, or PBMCs.

Per the study methods: Reference gene primer amplification gave nucleated cell count estimates. Profiling relied on immunoSEQ multiplex PCR, and the TCRdb table lists in-frame clones only, not all of them. V and J calls plus clone size are reproduced from that table; the DNA served to infer D and trimming. The repertoire holds some 200,000 clones, with approximately 87% as singletons. The CDR3 sequence is 15 residues long. The ends were cut back, 9 bases at V and 4 bases at J, with 20 bases in the middle. Looked up from germline, CDR1 is MNHEY and CDR2 is SVGAGI. The receptor comes from a woman aged 70-85 years with COVID-19, enrolled during active disease. This chain connects TRBV6-5 to TRBJ2-3; D is perhaps TRBD2 (5 bases). Sequenced: peripheral blood. The CDR3 sequence: CASWPGEGVADTQYF. CDR3 in DNA: TGTGCCAGTTGGCCCGGTGAGGGTGTAGCAGATACGCAGTATTTT.